This entry lists 6 T cell receptor beta chains sequenced from one sample in a study of T cells in Graves' hyperthyroidism and ophthalmopathy. Amplified regions were TCR beta CDR3 sequences from RNA transcripts. Initially, a first-round RT-PCR of the TCR CDR3 employed the HTBI primer set. TCRdb re-called the multiplex PCR reads through MiXCR, storing one row per CDR3 protein. This table has some 570,000 distinct CDR3 sequences, over 15% appearing once. Sequencing input: blood. These receptors came from a woman aged 18-35 years with Graves' ophthalmopathy.

J is TRBJ1-5 and V is TRBV6-1; 7 bases are shared with TRBD1. V lost 5 bases, J lost 3 bases, and 10 bases stayed unmatched. This CDR3 contains 16 residues. CDR1 MNHNS and CDR2 SASEGT come from the germline V gene. Here the CDR3 DNA reads TGTGCCAGCAGTCCGTCCGTTACAGGGGACAATCAGCCCCAGCATTTT. This codes for CASSPSVTGDNQPQHF.

This clonotype was counted only a few times. The chain uses TRBV7-6 and TRBJ2-3; 12 bases match TRBD2. The CDR3 spans 16 residues. Trimming cost V 5 bases and J 6 bases; bases outside gene matches: 9. Germline CDR1 and CDR2: SGHVS and FNYEAQ. The CDR3 here is CASSHWTSGEGDTQYF. CDR3 DNA: TGTGCCAGCAGCCACTGGACTAGCGGGGAGGGGGATACGCAGTATTTT.

There are many counts of this clonotype. V and J are TRBV7-2 and TRBJ2-7; D is perhaps TRBD2 (5 bases). Germline lookup yields CDR1 SGHTA and CDR2 FQGNSA. The V and J ends lost 4 bases and 5 bases respectively, with 18 bases between them. The CDR3 extends over 15 amino acids. CDR3 amino acids: CASSWGLVRDDEQYF. For the CDR3, the DNA is TGTGCCAGCAGCTGGGGTCTAGTGAGGGATGACGAGCAGTACTTC.

This clonotype has a handful of counts. The chain's CDR3 is CASSFFSLGSTDTQYF. CDR3 coding DNA: TGTGCCAGCAGCTTTTTCAGTTTAGGTAGCACAGATACGCAGTATTTT. The V gene is TRBV5-5, the J gene TRBJ2-3; D gene uncertain. Germline assignment: CDR1 SGHKS and CDR2 YYEKEE (reference sequence). The V gene lost 2 bases and the J gene lost 0 bases, with 13 bases spanning the gap. This CDR3 has 16 amino acids.

This clonotype was recorded at least ten times. The rearrangement links TRBV20-1 to TRBJ2-7; possibly TRBD1 or TRBD2 for D (5 bases each). This CDR3 has 14 residues. Germline V gives CDR1 DFQATT, CDR2 SNEGSKA (reference sequence). The V end lost 3 bases, the J end lost 3 bases, and 15 bases lay between the germline ends. The CDR3 loop is CSASGAGWDYEQYF. The CDR3 nucleotides are TGCAGTGCTAGTGGGGCGGGTTGGGACTACGAGCAGTACTTC.

This clonotype has a count of ten or more. The chain recombines TRBV28 with TRBJ2-5; 7 bases match TRBD1. The germline CDR1 and CDR2 sequences are MDHEN and SYDVKM. There are 15 residues in the CDR3. Trimming cost V 6 bases and J 1 base; bases outside gene matches: 8. CDR3 in amino acids: CASSPGQELQETQYF. The CDR3 nucleotides are TGTGCCAGCAGCCCCGGACAGGAGCTCCAAGAGACCCAGTACTTC.